The 24 T cell receptor beta chains below were found in one sample sequenced in a study of cytomegalovirus exposure and HLA in healthy donors. The PCR used 60 Vbeta and 13 Jbeta primers. The data were produced by immunoSEQ multiplex PCR, yet TCRdb's version contains in-frame clones alone and is incomplete. The table lists around 160,000 clones, about 80% of them singletons. Material: PBMCs. The receptor source for this set is a man aged 18 to 29 in good health and CMV-seropositive.

CDR3 sequence: CASSPRTESTDTQYF. CDR3 DNA: TGTGCCAGCAGCCCCCGCACGGAGAGCACAGATACGCAGTATTTT. This chain joins TRBV5-4 and TRBJ2-3; no firm D call. Trimming took off 4 bases at V and 0 bases at J, with 12 bases between the two ends. There are 15 residues in the CDR3. Germline loops: CDR1 SGHNT, CDR2 YYREEE (reference sequence).

The chain uses TRBV13 and TRBJ2-7, with TRBD1 as a possible D gene (5 bases). CDR3 length: 15 amino acids. The germline V gene encodes CDR1 PRHDT and CDR2 FYEKMQ (reference sequence). Trimming removed 4 bases from V and 6 bases from J, with 19 bases in between. The DNA of the CDR3 is TGTGCCAGCAGCTCAAGAGGCCAGGGTAGGGTCGAGCAGTACTTC. The encoded protein is CASSSRGQGRVEQYF.

The chain joins TRBV19 to TRBJ2-7; 9 positions match TRBD1. Germline lookup yields CDR1 LNHDA and CDR2 SQIVND (reference sequence). The CDR3 runs 14 residues. The V gene end was trimmed by 3 bases and the J gene end by 4 bases; junction bases not matched to a gene: 4. As DNA, the CDR3 is TGTGCCAGTAGTATGGGGACAGGGCTTTACGAGCAGTACTTC. Translated: CASSMGTGLYEQYF.

The chain employs TRBV7-2 and TRBJ2-2; 8 bases are shared with TRBD1. Germline trimming cut 5 bases from V and 5 bases from J; bases unmatched to any gene: 10. The CDR3 totals 16 residues. Per the germline V gene, CDR1 is SGHTA and CDR2 is FQGNSA. In DNA, the CDR3 is TGTGCCAGCAGCCCCCCCGCAGGGGGCTGGACCGGGGAGCTGTTTTTT. Protein: CASSPPAGGWTGELFF.

The chain recombines TRBV5-1 with TRBJ2-7; maybe TRBD1 (6 bases). V shed 2 bases and J shed 1 base, with 16 bases lying between them. Germline V gene lookup returns CDR1 SGHRS and CDR2 YFSETQ. There are 16 residues in the CDR3. The CDR3: CASSFGLRGGSYEQYF. CDR3 DNA sequence: TGCGCCAGCAGCTTTGGCCTCCGAGGGGGTTCCTACGAGCAGTACTTC. The whole variable domain, remainder taken from reference TRBV5-1 and TRBJ2-7, is KAGVTQTPRYLIKTRGQQVTLSCSPISGHRSVSWYQQTPGQGLQFLFEYFSETQRNKGNFPGRFSGRQFSNSRSEMNVSTLELGDSALYLCASSFGLRGGSYEQYFGPGTRLTVT.

The CDR3 protein is CATGNGPGQVAHSYNEQFF. As DNA, the CDR3 is TGTGCCACCGGAAACGGCCCGGGACAGGTGGCCCATTCCTACAATGAGCAGTTCTTC. The genes are TRBV15 and TRBJ2-1; 8 positions match TRBD1. The germline CDR1 and CDR2 sequences are LNHNV and YYDKDF (reference sequence). Trimming cost V 8 bases and J 1 base; bases outside gene matches: 19. The CDR3 is 19 residues long. Full variable domain (remainder filled in from reference TRBV15 and TRBJ2-1): DAMVIQNPRYQVTQFGKPVTLSCSQTLNHNVMYWYQQKSSQAPKLLFHYYDKDFNNEADTPDNFQSRRPNTSFCFLDIRSPGLGDTAMYLCATGNGPGQVAHSYNEQFFGPGTRLTVL.

This clone was found a few times. This chain connects TRBV7-2 to TRBJ2-7; a weak D match, TRBD2 (7 bases). The CDR3 runs to 15 residues. V was trimmed by 5 bases and J by 6 bases, leaving 20 bases between them. Germline loops: CDR1 SGHTA, CDR2 FQGNSA. CDR3 sequence (DNA): TGTGCCAGCAGCCTAGGGGGGGGAATCGTACTCGAGCAGTACTTC. Translation: CASSLGGGIVLEQYF.

This clone was detected a few times. The rearrangement uses TRBV28 and TRBJ1-1, with no clear D. Germline V gene sequence: CDR1 MDHEN, CDR2 SYDVKM. V was clipped by 4 bases and J by 1 base, with 13 bases between them. This CDR3 is 15 amino acids long. CDR3 region: CASSYWRGPNTEAFF. The CDR3 DNA is TGTGCCAGCAGTTACTGGCGCGGGCCGAACACTGAAGCTTTCTTT.

The chain is built from TRBV19 and TRBJ2-1; 7 nucleotides agree with TRBD2. CDR1 is LNHDA and CDR2 is SQIVND in the germline V gene (reference sequence). V shed 5 bases, J shed 7 bases, and the junction held 8 bases outside the gene matches. The CDR3 is made up of 14 amino acids. As DNA, the CDR3 is TGTGCCAGTAGTTATGGCGGGGGTCTTAATGAGCAGTTCTTC. Translating gives CASSYGGGLNEQFF.

V is TRBV28 and J is TRBJ2-7; D remains ambiguous. V lost 6 bases and J 2 bases, leaving 17 bases between the germline ends. This CDR3 has 15 residues. Germline V lookup: CDR1 MDHEN, CDR2 SYDVKM. The CDR3 sequence is CASSLPSVGTYEQYF. The CDR3 DNA reads TGTGCCAGCAGCCTCCCGAGCGTGGGTACCTACGAGCAGTACTTC.

CDR3 protein: CASSQDGGGGAETQYF. The CDR3 coding sequence is TGCGCCAGCAGCCAAGACGGTGGCGGGGGCGCCGAGACCCAGTACTTC. V gene TRBV4-1 combines with J gene TRBJ2-5; D possibly corresponds to TRBD2 (7 bases). Trimming stripped 0 bases from V and 5 bases from J, with 16 bases between. The CDR3 runs 16 residues. CDR1 MGHRA and CDR2 YSYEKL come from the germline V gene.

This clone was picked up one time. The V and J genes are TRBV29-1 and TRBJ2-1; tentatively, D is TRBD2 (7 bases). The CDR3 has 15 residues. CDR1 is SQVTM and CDR2 is ANQGSEA in the germline V gene. The V end lost 5 bases, the J end lost 1 base, and 15 bases lay between the germline ends. This chain's CDR3 is CSVRKGGESYNEQFF. The CDR3 coding sequence is TGCAGCGTTCGGAAAGGGGGGGAATCCTACAATGAGCAGTTCTTC.

The chain employs TRBV4-3 and TRBJ2-7, with 7 nucleotides matching TRBD2. Germline lookup yields CDR1 LGHNA and CDR2 YSLEER. V lost 2 bases to trimming and J lost 1 base; unmatched junction nucleotides: 5. CDR3 length: 15 residues. The CDR3, as DNA: TGCGCCAGCAGCCAATCCCGGGACTATTCCTACGAGCAGTACTTC. Amino acid sequence: CASSQSRDYSYEQYF.

The chain couples TRBV6-5 to TRBJ1-2; 10 bases are a match to TRBD1. The CDR3 is made up of 15 amino acids. Germline lookup yields CDR1 MNHEY and CDR2 SVGAGI. With 3 bases clipped from V and 8 bases from J, the junction kept 9 bases outside the gene matches. As DNA, the CDR3 is TGTGCCAGCAGTTATGGACAGGGGGTCATATGGGGCTACACCTTC. Protein: CASSYGQGVIWGYTF.

This clone was seen only a few times. This chain connects TRBV5-4 to TRBJ2-7, with D perhaps TRBD2 (6 bases). Trimming stripped 4 bases from V and 5 bases from J, with 16 bases between. This CDR3 region has 14 residues. Germline V gives CDR1 SGHNT, CDR2 YYREEE (reference sequence). Here the CDR3 DNA reads TGTGCCAGCAGCACGGTGGAGGGATTACACGAGCAGTACTTC. It encodes CASSTVEGLHEQYF.

The chain has TRBV11-3 and TRBJ1-1; D remains ambiguous. The CDR3 totals 14 residues. The V gene's germline CDR1 is SGHNT and CDR2 YENEEA. The V and J ends lost 1 base and 6 bases respectively, with 12 bases between them. CDR3 sequence: CASSLVWHPPEAFF. In DNA, the CDR3 is TGTGCCAGCAGCTTAGTGTGGCACCCGCCTGAAGCTTTCTTT.

The chain is built from TRBV5-5 and TRBJ1-1, with a weak D call TRBD1 (6 bases). The V gene's germline CDR1 is SGHKS and CDR2 YYEKEE (reference sequence). CDR3 size: 13 residues. The V end lost 3 bases, the J end lost 6 bases, and 12 bases lay between the germline ends. CDR3 sequence reads: CASSWGPGAEAFF. Written as DNA, the CDR3 is TGTGCCAGCAGCTGGGGGCCTGGGGCTGAAGCTTTCTTT.

J is TRBJ1-1 and V is TRBV5-4; 8 nucleotides agree with TRBD1. Germline loops: CDR1 SGHNT, CDR2 YYREEE (reference sequence). The CDR3 is 14 amino acids. J lost 4 bases, V lost 4 bases, and 6 bases had no gene match. CDR3 DNA sequence: TGTGCCAGCAGCATCGACAGGGGAAGCACTGAAGCTTTCTTT. Its protein product is CASSIDRGSTEAFF.

This clone has just one count. The chain uses TRBV9 and TRBJ1-2; a weak D match, TRBD1 (5 bases). V lost 0 bases and J lost 8, with 14 bases in between. The germline gives CDR1 SGDLS, CDR2 YYNGEE. The CDR3 is made up of 14 amino acids. The CDR3 reads CASSVEVGAKGYTF. CDR3 nucleotide sequence: TGTGCCAGCAGCGTAGAGGTAGGGGCGAAGGGCTACACCTTC.

This clone was detected a few times. The chain carries TRBV30 and TRBJ2-5, with D tentatively TRBD1 (5 bases). Trimming pared 0 bases from V and 6 bases from J, leaving 11 bases between. The CDR3 length is 13 residues. Germline loops: CDR1 GTSNPN, CDR2 SVGIG (reference sequence). CDR3 amino acids: CAWSVQGAKTQYF. The CDR3 coding sequence is TGTGCCTGGAGTGTACAAGGGGCGAAGACCCAGTACTTC.

This CDR3 reads CASSQGDKGGLEQFF. The CDR3 coding sequence is TGCGCCAGCAGCCAAGGGGACAAAGGAGGACTGGAGCAGTTCTTC. The gene calls are TRBV4-3 and TRBJ2-1, with D maybe TRBD1 (6 bases). The CDR3 has 15 amino acids. The germline gives CDR1 LGHNA, CDR2 YSLEER. V was trimmed by 1 base and J by 10 bases, leaving 17 bases between them.

The chain carries TRBV6-5 and TRBJ2-5, with 9 bases lining up with TRBD1. The CDR3 sequence is 15 residues long. Germline CDR1 MNHEY, CDR2 SVGAGI. V shed 6 bases, J shed 1 base, and the junction held 6 bases outside the gene matches. Here the CDR3 DNA reads TGTGCCAGCAGGGAGACAGGGGGTTTCCAAGAGACCCAGTACTTC. It encodes CASRETGGFQETQYF.

The chain recombines TRBV19 with TRBJ1-5, with D hard to call. The CDR3 runs to 13 residues. Germline V gives CDR1 LNHDA, CDR2 SQIVND (reference sequence). Trimming left V 3 bases short and J 6 bases short, with 9 bases between. CDR3 coding DNA: TGTGCCAGTAGTATCCTGGGGAGTCAGCCCCAGCATTTT. As protein: CASSILGSQPQHF.

The chain has TRBV11-2 and TRBJ2-5; D gene unclear. This CDR3 contains 13 residues. V was shortened by 4 bases and J by 3 bases, with 9 bases between the two germline ends. The germline gives CDR1 SGHAT, CDR2 FQNNGV. The CDR3 here is CASSSYRKETQYF. CDR3 nucleotides: TGTGCCAGCAGCTCTTACAGAAAAGAGACCCAGTACTTC.